The entry below gives a single TCR beta chain sequence along with its context. CDR1 SGHDN and CDR2 FVKESK come from the germline V gene. This CDR3 contains 15 residues. The data originate from a study of CXCR3-negative and CXCR3-positive naive CD8 T cells. The authors prepared UMI-labeled TRB cDNA libraries by 5' RACE. TCRdb reprocessed the 5' RACE reads, with one entry per CDR3 protein and no DNA. The listing contains about 130,000 distinct CDR3 sequences. The sequenced material came from naive CXCR3- CD8+ T cells from blood. The subset was: CD45RO-CCR7+CD27+CD95- naive CD8+ T cells lacking CXCR3 (TNR3-). J is TRBJ1-6 and V is TRBV14. The sequence derives from a human donor in good health. Some clones in this sample may be carry-over from other donors' samples. The CDR3: CASSQDKDSDSPLHF. Based on the CDR3 plus reference TRBV14 and TRBJ1-6, the full variable domain is EAGVTQFPSHSVIEKGQTVTLRCDPISGHDNLYWYRRVMGKEIKFLLHFVKESKQDESGMPNNRFLAERTGGTYSTLKVQPAELEDSGVYFCASSQDKDSDSPLHFGNGTRLTVT.